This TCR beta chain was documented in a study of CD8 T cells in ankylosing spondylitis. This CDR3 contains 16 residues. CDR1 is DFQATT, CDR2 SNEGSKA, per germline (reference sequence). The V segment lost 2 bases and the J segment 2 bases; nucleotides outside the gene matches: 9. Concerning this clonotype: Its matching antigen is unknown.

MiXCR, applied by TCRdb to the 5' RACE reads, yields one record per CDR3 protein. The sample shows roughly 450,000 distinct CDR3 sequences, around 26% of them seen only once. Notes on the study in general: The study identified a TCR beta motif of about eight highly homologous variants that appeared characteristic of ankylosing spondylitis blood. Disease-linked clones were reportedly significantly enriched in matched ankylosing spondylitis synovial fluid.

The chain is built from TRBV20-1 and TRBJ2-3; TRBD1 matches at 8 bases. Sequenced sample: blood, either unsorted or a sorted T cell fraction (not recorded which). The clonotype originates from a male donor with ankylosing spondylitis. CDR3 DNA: TGCAGTGCTAGAAGTTGGACAGGGACGAACACAGATACGCAGTATTTT. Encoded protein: CSARSWTGTNTDTQYF.